This TCR beta chain was sequenced in a study of T-cell reconstitution after alpha-beta-depleted transplantation in children. Study-wide findings and caveats: Surviving recipient T cells and intrathymic progenitors accounted for some patients' high TCRbeta diversity at day 60. Newly generated T cells supplied most T-cell counts and diversity one year post-transplant. Reports say that about two months after transplant, the alpha-beta T cells came out of several hundred graft clones that had expanded.

Unique molecular identifiers were used to barcode this TCRbeta library. TCRdb called the PCR reads again in MiXCR, with one record for every CDR3 protein. This repertoire shows roughly 120,000 distinct CDR3 sequences, approximately 22% found once; its top ten account for over 9.5%. V lost 6 bases and J lost 5, with 14 bases in between. This CDR3 contains 13 residues. CDR1 and CDR2 (germline): DFQATT, SNEGSKA (reference sequence). This clonotype showed up many times. As yet, its antigen is unknown. V is TRBV20-1 and J is TRBJ1-5, with D unresolved. The source is a male patient aged 2 to 10 who had a stem cell transplant for chronic granulomatous disease, so the T cells may come from the graft donor. The material was PBMCs, mostly from graft donor cells, obtained 180 days after TCRalphabeta/CD19-depleted stem cell transplant. This CDR3 reads CSAARERDQPQHF. The CDR3 nucleotides are TGCAGTGCAGCACGGGAAAGGGATCAGCCCCAGCATTTT.